This section outlines one T cell receptor (beta chain) sequence together with its context. The data derive from a study of blood T cell repertoires in COVID-19. Study in general: Italy, Spain and the United States were the sources of the convalescent and acute COVID-19 samples.

Source study methods: Scientists estimated how many nucleated cells there were by amplifying reference gene primers. Here immunoSEQ multiplex PCR was the method, and the copy in TCRdb shows in-frame clones only, minus some. D and trimming come from the DNA, and the V and J calls and clone size come from that table. Here the sample spans about 160,000 clones, approximately 90% being singletons. The V and J ends lost 5 bases and 1 base respectively, with 9 bases between them. The CDR3 runs 14 residues. Germline CDR1 KGHDR, CDR2 SFDVKD. Followed over time, Seattle patients had been enrolled while infection was active.

Sequenced: peripheral blood. This rearrangement joins TRBV24-1 to TRBJ2-3; no clear D. The source is a man between 18 and 29 years old with COVID-19, enrolled during active disease. CDR3 coding DNA: TGTGCCACCAGTGTAACGGGTGGCACAGATACGCAGTATTTT. As protein: CATSVTGGTDTQYF.